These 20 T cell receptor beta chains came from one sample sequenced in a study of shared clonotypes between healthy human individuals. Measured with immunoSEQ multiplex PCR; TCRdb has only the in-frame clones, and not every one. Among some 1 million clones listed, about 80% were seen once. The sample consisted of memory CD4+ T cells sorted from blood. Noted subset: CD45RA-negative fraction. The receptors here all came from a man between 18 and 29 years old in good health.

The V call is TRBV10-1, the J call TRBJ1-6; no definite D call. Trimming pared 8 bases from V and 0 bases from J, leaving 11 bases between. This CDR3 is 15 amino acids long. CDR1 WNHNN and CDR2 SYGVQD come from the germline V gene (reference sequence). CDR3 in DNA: TGCGCCAGCTTCGGCGGTAGCTCCTATAATTCACCCCTCCACTTT. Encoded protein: CASFGGSSYNSPLHF.

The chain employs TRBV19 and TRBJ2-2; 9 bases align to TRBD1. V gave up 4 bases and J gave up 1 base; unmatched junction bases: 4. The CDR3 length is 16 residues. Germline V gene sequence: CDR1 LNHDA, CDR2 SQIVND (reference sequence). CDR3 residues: CASSTQGARNTGELFF. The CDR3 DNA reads TGTGCCAGTAGTACACAGGGGGCGCGGAACACCGGGGAGCTGTTTTTT. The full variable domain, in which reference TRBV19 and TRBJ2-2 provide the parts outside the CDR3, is DGGITQSPKYLFRKEGQNVTLSCEQNLNHDAMYWYRQDPGQGLRLIYYSQIVNDFQKGDIAEGYSVSREKKESFPLTVTSAQKNPTAFYLCASSTQGARNTGELFFGEGSRLTVL.

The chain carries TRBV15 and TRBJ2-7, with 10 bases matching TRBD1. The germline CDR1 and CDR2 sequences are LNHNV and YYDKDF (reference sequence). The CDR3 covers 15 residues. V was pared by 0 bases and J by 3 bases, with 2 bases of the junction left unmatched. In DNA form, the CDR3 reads TGTGCCACCAGCAGAGATCGGGACAGGGGCTACGAGCAGTACTTC. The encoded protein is CATSRDRDRGYEQYF.

In DNA, the CDR3 is TGTGCCTGGGGACAGGGGATCAGCACAGATACGCAGTATTTT. Encoded protein: CAWGQGISTDTQYF. V and J are TRBV30 and TRBJ2-3; TRBD1 aligns across 9 bases. Looked up from germline, CDR1 is GTSNPN and CDR2 is SVGIG (reference sequence). The CDR3 covers 14 residues. Trimming cost V 5 bases and J 0 bases; bases outside gene matches: 3.

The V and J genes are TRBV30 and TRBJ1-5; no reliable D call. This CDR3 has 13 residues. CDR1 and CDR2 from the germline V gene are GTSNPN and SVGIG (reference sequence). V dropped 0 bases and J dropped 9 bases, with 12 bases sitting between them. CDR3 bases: TGTGCCTGGAGTGTATTAGGGTCAAGGCCCCAGCATTTT. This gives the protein CAWSVLGSRPQHF.

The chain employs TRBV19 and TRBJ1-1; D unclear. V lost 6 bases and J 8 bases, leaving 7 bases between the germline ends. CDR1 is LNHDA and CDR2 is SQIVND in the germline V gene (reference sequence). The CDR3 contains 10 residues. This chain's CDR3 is CASSHREAFF. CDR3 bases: TGTGCCAGTAGCCACCGGGAAGCTTTCTTT.

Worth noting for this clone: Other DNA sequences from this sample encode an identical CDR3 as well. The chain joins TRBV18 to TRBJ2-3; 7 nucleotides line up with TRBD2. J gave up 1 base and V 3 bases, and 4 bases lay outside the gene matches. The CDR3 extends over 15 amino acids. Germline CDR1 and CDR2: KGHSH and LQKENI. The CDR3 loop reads CASSPAGRGTDTQYF. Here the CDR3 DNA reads TGTGCCAGCTCACCGGCGGGGAGGGGCACAGATACGCAGTATTTT. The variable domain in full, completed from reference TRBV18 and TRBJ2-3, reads NAGVMQNPRHLVRRRGQEARLRCSPMKGHSHVYWYRQLPEEGLKFMVYLQKENIIDESGMPKERFSAEFPKEGPSILRIQQVVRGDSAAYFCASSPAGRGTDTQYFGPGTRLTVL.

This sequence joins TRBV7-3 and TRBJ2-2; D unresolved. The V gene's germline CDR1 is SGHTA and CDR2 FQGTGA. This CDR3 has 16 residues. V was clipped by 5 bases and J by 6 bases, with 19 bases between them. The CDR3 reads CASSPTAGVQSGELFF. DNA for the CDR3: TGTGCCAGCAGCCCCACGGCTGGGGTTCAATCCGGGGAGCTGTTTTTT.

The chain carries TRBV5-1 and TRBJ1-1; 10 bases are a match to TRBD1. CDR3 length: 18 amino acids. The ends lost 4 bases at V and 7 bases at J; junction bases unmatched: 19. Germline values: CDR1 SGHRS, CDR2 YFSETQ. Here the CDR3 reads CASSQTSRDRGVTIEAFF. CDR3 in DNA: TGCGCCAGCAGCCAAACGTCCCGGGACAGGGGCGTAACGATTGAAGCTTTCTTT.

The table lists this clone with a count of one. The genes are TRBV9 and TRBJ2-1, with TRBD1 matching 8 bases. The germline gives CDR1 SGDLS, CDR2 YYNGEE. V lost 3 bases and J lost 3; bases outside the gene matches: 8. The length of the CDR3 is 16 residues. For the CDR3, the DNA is TGTGCCAGCAGCGCCGGACAGGGCAAAATCTACAATGAGCAGTTCTTC. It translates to CASSAGQGKIYNEQFF.

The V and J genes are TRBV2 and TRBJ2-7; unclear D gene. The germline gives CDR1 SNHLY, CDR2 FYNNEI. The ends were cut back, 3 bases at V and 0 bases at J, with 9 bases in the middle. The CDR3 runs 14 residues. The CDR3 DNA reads TGTGCCAGCAGTGATACCGGAGACTCCTACGAGCAGTACTTC. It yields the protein CASSDTGDSYEQYF.

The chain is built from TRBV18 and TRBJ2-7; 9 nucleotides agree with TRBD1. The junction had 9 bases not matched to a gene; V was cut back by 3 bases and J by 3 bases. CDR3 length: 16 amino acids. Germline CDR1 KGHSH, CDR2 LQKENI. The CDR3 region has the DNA TGTGCCAGCTCACCTAAAGCCTTGACAGGGGGCTACGAGCAGTACTTC. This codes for CASSPKALTGGYEQYF.

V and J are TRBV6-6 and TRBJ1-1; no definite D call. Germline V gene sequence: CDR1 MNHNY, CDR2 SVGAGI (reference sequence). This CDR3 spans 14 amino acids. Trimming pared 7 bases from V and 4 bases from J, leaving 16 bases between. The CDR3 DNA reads TGTGCCAGCATCTGGCGGGTTGGGAGCACTGAAGCTTTCTTT. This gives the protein CASIWRVGSTEAFF.

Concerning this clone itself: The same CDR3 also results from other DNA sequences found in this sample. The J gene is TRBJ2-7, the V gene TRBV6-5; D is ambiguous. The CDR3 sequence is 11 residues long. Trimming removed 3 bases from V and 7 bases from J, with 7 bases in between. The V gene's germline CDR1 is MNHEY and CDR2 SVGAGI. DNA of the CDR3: TGTGCCAGCAGTTATTTGGGAGAGCAGTACTTC. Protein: CASSYLGEQYF.

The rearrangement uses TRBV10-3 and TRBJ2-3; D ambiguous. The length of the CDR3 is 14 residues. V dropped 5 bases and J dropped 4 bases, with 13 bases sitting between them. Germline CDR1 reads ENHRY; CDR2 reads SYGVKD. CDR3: CAISMSNSPDTQYF. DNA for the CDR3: TGTGCCATCAGTATGAGCAATTCCCCAGATACGCAGTATTTT.

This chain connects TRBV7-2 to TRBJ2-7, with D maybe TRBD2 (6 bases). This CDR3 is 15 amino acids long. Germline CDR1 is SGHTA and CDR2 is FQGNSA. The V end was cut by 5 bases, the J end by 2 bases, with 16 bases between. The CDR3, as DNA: TGTGCCAGCAGCCAAGAACGGGGGTTCACCTACGAGCAGTACTTC. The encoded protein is CASSQERGFTYEQYF.

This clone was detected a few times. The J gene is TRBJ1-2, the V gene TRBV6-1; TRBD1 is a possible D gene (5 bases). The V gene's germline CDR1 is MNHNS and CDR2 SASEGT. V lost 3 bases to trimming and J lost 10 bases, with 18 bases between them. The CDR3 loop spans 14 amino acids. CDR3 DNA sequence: TGTGCCAGCAGTGATTTCGGGCAGGGTGAAGACTACACCTTC. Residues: CASSDFGQGEDYTF.

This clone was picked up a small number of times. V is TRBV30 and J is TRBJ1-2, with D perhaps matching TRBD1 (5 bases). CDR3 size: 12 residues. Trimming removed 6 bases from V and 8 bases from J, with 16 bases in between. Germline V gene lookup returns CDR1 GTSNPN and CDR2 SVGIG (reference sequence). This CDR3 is CACYFGDGGYTF. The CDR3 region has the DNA TGTGCCTGTTATTTTGGGGACGGGGGCTACACCTTC.

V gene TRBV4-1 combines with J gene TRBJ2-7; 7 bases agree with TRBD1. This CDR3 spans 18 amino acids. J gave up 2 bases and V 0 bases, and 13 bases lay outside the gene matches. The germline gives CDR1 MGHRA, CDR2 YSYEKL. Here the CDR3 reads CASSQDITQTGSPYEQYF. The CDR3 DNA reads TGCGCCAGCAGCCAAGATATTACGCAGACAGGGAGTCCCTACGAGCAGTACTTC.

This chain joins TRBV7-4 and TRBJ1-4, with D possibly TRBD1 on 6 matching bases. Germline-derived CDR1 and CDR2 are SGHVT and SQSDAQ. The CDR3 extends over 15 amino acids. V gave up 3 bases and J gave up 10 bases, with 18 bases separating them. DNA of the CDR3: TGTGCCAGCAGCTTCGGGGGCGCCGGTGTTGGAAAACTGTTTTTT. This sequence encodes CASSFGGAGVGKLFF. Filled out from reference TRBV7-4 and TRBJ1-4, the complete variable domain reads GAGVSQSPRYKVAKRGRDVALRCDSISGHVTLYWYRQTLGQGSEVLTYSQSDAQRDKSGRPSGRFSAERPERSVSTLKIQRTEQGDSAVYLCASSFGGAGVGKLFFGSGTQLSVL.